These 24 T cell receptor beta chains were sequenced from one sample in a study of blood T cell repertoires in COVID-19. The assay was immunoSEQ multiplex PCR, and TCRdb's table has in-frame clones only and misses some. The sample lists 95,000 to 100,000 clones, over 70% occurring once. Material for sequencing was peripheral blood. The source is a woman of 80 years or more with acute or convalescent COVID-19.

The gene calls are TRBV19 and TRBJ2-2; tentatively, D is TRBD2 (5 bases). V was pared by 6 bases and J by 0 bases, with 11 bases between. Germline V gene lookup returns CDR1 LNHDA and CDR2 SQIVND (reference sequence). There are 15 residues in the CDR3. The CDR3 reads CASRAGGSNTGELFF. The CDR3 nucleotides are TGTGCCAGTAGAGCCGGCGGGTCGAACACCGGGGAGCTGTTTTTT. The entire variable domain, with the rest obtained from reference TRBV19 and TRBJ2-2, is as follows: DGGITQSPKYLFRKEGQNVTLSCEQNLNHDAMYWYRQDPGQGLRLIYYSQIVNDFQKGDIAEGYSVSREKKESFPLTVTSAQKNPTAFYLCASRAGGSNTGELFFGEGSRLTVL.

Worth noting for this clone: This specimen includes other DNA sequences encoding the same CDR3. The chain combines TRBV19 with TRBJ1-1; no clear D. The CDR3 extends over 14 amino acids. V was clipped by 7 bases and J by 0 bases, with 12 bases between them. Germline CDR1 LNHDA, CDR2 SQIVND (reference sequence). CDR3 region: CASTHGQLNTEAFF. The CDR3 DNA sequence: TGTGCCAGTACCCACGGTCAATTGAACACTGAAGCTTTCTTT.

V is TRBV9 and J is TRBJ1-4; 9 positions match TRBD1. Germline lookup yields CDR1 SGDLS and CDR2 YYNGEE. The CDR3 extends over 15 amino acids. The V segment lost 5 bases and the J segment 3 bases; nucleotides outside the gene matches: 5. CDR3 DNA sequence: TGTGCCAGCAGTCAGAGGGACAGGGCTAATGAAAAACTGTTTTTT. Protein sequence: CASSQRDRANEKLFF.

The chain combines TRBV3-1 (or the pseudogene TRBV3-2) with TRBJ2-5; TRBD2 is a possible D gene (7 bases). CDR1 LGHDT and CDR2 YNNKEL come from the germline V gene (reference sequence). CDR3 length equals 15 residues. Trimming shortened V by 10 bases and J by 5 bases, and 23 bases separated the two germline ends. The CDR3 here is CATLKLGGRAETQYF. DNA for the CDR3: TGTGCCACCTTGAAGTTGGGGGGGCGGGCGGAGACCCAGTACTTC.

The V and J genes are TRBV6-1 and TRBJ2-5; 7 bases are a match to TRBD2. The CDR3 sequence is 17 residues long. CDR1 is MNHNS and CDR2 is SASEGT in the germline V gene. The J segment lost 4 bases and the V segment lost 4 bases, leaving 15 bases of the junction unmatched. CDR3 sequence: CASSALTGTTWGETQYF. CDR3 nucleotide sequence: TGTGCCAGCAGTGCATTAACCGGGACTACCTGGGGAGAGACCCAGTACTTC.

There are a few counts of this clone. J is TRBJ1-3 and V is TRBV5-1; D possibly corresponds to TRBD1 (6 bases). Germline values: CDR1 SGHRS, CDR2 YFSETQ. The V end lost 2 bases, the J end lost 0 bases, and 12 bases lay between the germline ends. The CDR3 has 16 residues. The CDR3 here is CASSFSGTLSGNTIYF. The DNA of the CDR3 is TGCGCCAGCAGCTTCTCCGGGACACTCTCTGGAAACACCATATATTTT.

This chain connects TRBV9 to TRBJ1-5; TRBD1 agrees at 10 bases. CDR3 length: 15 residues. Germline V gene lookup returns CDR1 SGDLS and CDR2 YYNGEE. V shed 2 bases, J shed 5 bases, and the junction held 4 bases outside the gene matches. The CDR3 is CASSVGTGDDQPQHF. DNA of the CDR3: TGTGCCAGCAGCGTGGGGACAGGGGATGATCAGCCCCAGCATTTT.

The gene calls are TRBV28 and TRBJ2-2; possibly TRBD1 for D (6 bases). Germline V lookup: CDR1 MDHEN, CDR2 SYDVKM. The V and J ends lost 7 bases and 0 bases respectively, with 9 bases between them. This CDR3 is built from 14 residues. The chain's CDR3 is CASKQGTNTGELFF. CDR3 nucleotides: TGTGCCAGCAAACAGGGCACGAACACCGGGGAGCTGTTTTTT.

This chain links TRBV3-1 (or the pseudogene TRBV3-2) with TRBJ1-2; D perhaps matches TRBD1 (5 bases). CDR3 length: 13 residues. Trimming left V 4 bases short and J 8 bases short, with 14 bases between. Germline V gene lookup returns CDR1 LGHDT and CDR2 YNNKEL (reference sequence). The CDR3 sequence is CASSPQVGGGYTF. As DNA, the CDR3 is TGTGCCAGCAGCCCACAGGTTGGGGGGGGCTACACCTTC.

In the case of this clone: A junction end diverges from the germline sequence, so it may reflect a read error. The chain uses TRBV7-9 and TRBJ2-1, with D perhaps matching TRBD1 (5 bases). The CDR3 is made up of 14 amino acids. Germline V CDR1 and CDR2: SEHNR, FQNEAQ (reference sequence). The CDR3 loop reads CASSLQGRYTEQFF. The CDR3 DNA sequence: TGTGCCAGCAGCTTGCAGGGTCGGTACACTGAGCAGTTCTTC.

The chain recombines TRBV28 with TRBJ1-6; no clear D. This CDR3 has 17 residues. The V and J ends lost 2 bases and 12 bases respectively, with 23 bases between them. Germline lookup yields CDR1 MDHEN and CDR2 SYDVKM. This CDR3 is CASSLPIGMGSGGPLHF. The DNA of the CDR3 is TGTGCCAGCAGTTTACCGATTGGTATGGGTAGCGGTGGACCCCTCCACTTT. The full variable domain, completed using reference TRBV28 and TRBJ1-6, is DVKVTQSSRYLVKRTGEKVFLECVQDMDHENMFWYRQDPGLGLRLIYFSYDVKMKEKGDIPEGYSVSREKKERFSLILESASTNQTSMYLCASSLPIGMGSGGPLHFGNGTRLTVT.

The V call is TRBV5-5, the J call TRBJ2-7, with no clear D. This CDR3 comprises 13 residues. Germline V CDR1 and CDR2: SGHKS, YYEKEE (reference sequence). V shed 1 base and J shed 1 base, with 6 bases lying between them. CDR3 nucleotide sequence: TGTGCCAGCAGCTTGCTCAGGTCCTACGAGCAGTACTTC. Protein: CASSLLRSYEQYF.

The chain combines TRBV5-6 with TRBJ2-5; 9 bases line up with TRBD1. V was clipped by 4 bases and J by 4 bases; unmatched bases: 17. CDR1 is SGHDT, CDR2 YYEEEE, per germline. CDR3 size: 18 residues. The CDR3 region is CASSTGTGKVLYTETQYF. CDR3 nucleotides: TGTGCCAGCAGCACAGGGACAGGGAAAGTACTATATACAGAGACCCAGTACTTC.

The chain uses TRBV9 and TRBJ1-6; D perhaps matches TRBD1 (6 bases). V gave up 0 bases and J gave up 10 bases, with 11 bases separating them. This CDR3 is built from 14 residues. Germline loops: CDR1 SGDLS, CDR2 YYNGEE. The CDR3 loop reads CASSVAGASSPLHF. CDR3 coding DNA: TGTGCCAGCAGCGTAGCAGGGGCAAGCTCACCCCTCCACTTT.

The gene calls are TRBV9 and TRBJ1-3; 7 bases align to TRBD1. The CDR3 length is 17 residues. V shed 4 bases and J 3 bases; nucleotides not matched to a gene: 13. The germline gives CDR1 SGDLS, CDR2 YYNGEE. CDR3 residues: CASSPRQGRGNGNTIYF. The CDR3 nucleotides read TGTGCCAGCAGCCCCCGACAGGGAAGAGGGAATGGAAACACCATATATTTT.

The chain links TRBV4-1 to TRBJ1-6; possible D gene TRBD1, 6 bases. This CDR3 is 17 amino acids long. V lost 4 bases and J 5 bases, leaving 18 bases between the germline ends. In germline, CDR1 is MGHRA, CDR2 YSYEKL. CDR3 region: CASSRGGVGADNSPLHF. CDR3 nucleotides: TGCGCCAGCAGCCGAGGGGGAGTAGGGGCCGATAATTCACCCCTCCACTTT.

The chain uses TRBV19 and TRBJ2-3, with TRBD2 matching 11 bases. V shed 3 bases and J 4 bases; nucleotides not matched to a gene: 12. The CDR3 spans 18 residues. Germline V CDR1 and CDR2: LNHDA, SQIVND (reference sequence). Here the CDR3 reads CASSIRTSGGPNSDTQYF. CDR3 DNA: TGTGCCAGTAGTATTAGAACTAGCGGGGGACCTAATTCAGATACGCAGTATTTT.

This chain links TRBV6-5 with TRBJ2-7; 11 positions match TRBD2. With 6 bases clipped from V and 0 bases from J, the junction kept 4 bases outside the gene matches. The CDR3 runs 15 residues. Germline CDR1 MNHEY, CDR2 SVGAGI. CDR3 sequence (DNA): TGTGCCAGCAGGCAGGGACTAGCGGCCTCCTACGAGCAGTACTTC. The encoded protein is CASRQGLAASYEQYF.

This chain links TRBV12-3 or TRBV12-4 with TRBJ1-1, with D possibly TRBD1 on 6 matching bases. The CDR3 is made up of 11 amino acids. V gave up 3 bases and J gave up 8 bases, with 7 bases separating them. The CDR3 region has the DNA TGTGCCAGCAGTTTGGGGACAGAAGCTTTCTTT. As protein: CASSLGTEAFF.

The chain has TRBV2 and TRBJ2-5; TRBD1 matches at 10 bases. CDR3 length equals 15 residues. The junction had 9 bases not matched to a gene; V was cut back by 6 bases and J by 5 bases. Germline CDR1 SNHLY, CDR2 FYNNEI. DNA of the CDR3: TGTGCCAGCAGACGCGCGACAGGGGGCGAGGAGACCCAGTACTTC. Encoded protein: CASRRATGGEETQYF. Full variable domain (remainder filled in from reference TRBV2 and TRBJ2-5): EPEVTQTPSHQVTQMGQEVILRCVPISNHLYFYWYRQILGQKVEFLVSFYNNEISEKSEIFDDQFSVERPDGSNFTLKIRSTKLEDSAMYFCASRRATGGEETQYFGPGTRLLVL.

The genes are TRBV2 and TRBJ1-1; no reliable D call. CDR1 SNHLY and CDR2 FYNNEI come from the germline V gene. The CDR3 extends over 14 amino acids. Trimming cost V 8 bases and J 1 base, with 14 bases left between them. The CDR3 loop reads CASVRQLGNTEAFF. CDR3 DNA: TGTGCCAGCGTCCGACAATTAGGGAACACTGAAGCTTTCTTT.

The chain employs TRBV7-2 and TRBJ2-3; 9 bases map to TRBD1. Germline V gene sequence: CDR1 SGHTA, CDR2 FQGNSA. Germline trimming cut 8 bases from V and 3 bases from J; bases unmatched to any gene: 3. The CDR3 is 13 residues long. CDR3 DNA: TGTGCCAGCGGCGGGACAGGGACAGATACGCAGTATTTT. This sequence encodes CASGGTGTDTQYF.

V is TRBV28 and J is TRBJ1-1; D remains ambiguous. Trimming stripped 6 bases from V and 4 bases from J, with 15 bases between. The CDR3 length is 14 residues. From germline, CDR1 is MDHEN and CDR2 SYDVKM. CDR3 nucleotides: TGTGCCAGCAGACCTAGGACTTTCCTCACTGAAGCTTTCTTT. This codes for CASRPRTFLTEAFF. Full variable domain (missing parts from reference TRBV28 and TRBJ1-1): DVKVTQSSRYLVKRTGEKVFLECVQDMDHENMFWYRQDPGLGLRLIYFSYDVKMKEKGDIPEGYSVSREKKERFSLILESASTNQTSMYLCASRPRTFLTEAFFGQGTRLTVV.

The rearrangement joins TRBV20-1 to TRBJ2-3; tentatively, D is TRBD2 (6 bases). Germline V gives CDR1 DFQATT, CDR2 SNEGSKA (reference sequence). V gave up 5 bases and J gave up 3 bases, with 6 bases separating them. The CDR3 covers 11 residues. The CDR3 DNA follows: TGCAGTGCTCGGGGGACAGATACGCAGTATTTT. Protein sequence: CSARGTDTQYF.